These 13 T cell receptor beta chains came from one sample sequenced in a study of T cells in Graves' hyperthyroidism and ophthalmopathy. Amplification yielded TCR beta CDR3 regions, with RNA transcripts as the source. The primer set for the first-round RT-PCR of the TCR CDR3 was HTBI. TCRdb reprocessed the multiplex PCR reads with MiXCR, giving one entry per CDR3 protein. The data hold about 200,000 distinct CDR3 sequences, with less than 20% observed a single time. Sequencing input: blood. Receptors were obtained from a woman between 50 and 59 years old with Graves' hyperthyroidism.

This clonotype has ten or more counts. This chain joins TRBV18 and TRBJ1-1, with a weak D call TRBD1 (5 bases). CDR1 is KGHSH, CDR2 LQKENI, per germline. This CDR3 is 15 amino acids long. The V end lost 5 bases, the J end lost 10 bases, and 23 bases lay between the germline ends. CDR3 coding DNA: TGTGCCAGCTCATTCCGGGATCTTATTGATGGGGCAGCTTTCTTT. Protein: CASSFRDLIDGAAFF.

J is TRBJ2-2 and V is TRBV7-2; D possibly corresponds to TRBD2 (5 bases). The germline gives CDR1 SGHTA, CDR2 FQGNSA. Deletions cut 5 bases from V and 0 bases from J, with 10 bases between. The CDR3 extends over 15 amino acids. CDR3 loop: CASSPQRTNTGELFF. For the CDR3, the DNA is TGTGCCAGCAGCCCCCAGCGGACGAACACCGGGGAGCTGTTTTTT.

This clonotype was recorded at least ten times. V is TRBV11-3 and J is TRBJ2-1; D possibly corresponds to TRBD1 (5 bases). The CDR3 is made up of 18 amino acids. The germline gives CDR1 SGHNT, CDR2 YENEEA. The V end lost 5 bases, the J end lost 2 bases, and 22 bases lay between the germline ends. The CDR3 DNA sequence: TGTGCCAGCAGCCGAAGGGGCGTCACAGGACACCCCTACAATGAGCAGTTCTTC. This gives the protein CASSRRGVTGHPYNEQFF.

The V call is TRBV18, the J call TRBJ2-1; no clear D. With 1 base removed from V and 8 bases from J, the gap between germline ends came to 18 bases. CDR3 size: 16 residues. Germline CDR1 KGHSH, CDR2 LQKENI. The CDR3 sequence is CASSPRSSEARHEQFF. CDR3 in DNA: TGTGCCAGCTCACCACGATCGTCAGAAGCCCGACATGAGCAGTTCTTC.

This clonotype was counted between two and nine times. V and J are TRBV10-1 and TRBJ2-1; D might be TRBD2 (6 bases). The CDR3 totals 13 residues. Looked up from germline, CDR1 is WNHNN and CDR2 is SYGVQD (reference sequence). V was shortened by 2 bases and J by 14 bases, with 16 bases between the two germline ends. The CDR3 region is CASSEGVGREEFF. The CDR3 bases are TGCGCCAGCAGTGAGGGGGTAGGCAGGGAGGAGTTCTTC.

V is TRBV12-5 and J is TRBJ2-5; D remains unclear. This CDR3 comprises 13 residues. V lost 4 bases to trimming and J lost 2 bases, with 8 bases between them. CDR1 is LGHNT and CDR2 is FRNRAP in the germline V gene. In nucleotides, the CDR3 is TGTGCTAGTGGTTCCCCAAGACAAGAGACCCAGTACTTC. Its translation: CASGSPRQETQYF.

At least ten counts were recorded for this clonotype. The chain combines TRBV28 with TRBJ1-6, with D hard to call. This CDR3 spans 11 amino acids. Deletions cut 7 bases from V and 14 bases from J, with 12 bases between. The germline gives CDR1 MDHEN, CDR2 SYDVKM. CDR3 loop: CASNRGPALHF. The CDR3 region has the DNA TGTGCCAGCAACCGAGGGCCGGCCCTCCACTTT.

This clonotype was counted ten times or more. The chain recombines TRBV12-5 with TRBJ2-2; no clear D gene. There are 15 residues in the CDR3. CDR1 and CDR2 (germline): LGHNT, FRNRAP. Trimming shortened V by 1 base and J by 6 bases, and 12 bases separated the two germline ends. The CDR3 nucleotides are TGTGCTAGTGGTTTGGCTTTAGGTGGTCCCGGGGAGCTGTTTTTT. It is translated as CASGLALGGPGELFF.

This clonotype was counted ten times or more. The chain employs TRBV2 and TRBJ1-5; the D is unclear. Germline-derived CDR1 and CDR2 are SNHLY and FYNNEI. With 7 bases removed from V and 2 bases from J, the gap between germline ends came to 12 bases. The CDR3 extends over 14 amino acids. In DNA form, the CDR3 reads TGTGCCAGCAACCTCGAGAAGGGCAATCAGCCCCAGCATTTT. Residues: CASNLEKGNQPQHF.

This clonotype was observed at least ten times. The V call is TRBV20-1, the J call TRBJ2-5, with 8 bases that match TRBD1. CDR3 size: 16 residues. V was clipped by 6 bases and J by 2 bases; unmatched bases: 14. Germline loops: CDR1 DFQATT, CDR2 SNEGSKA (reference sequence). The CDR3 here is CSATGDPRRVQETQYF. CDR3 DNA sequence: TGCAGTGCGACAGGGGACCCGCGCAGGGTACAAGAGACCCAGTACTTC.

This clonotype was observed a few times. The genes are TRBV7-3 and TRBJ2-1, with TRBD1 as a possible D gene (6 bases). The CDR3 runs 14 residues. V lost 5 bases and J lost 0, with 8 bases in between. Germline assignment: CDR1 SGHTA and CDR2 FQGTGA. Here the CDR3 reads CASSEGGSYNEQFF. The DNA of the CDR3 is TGTGCCAGCAGCGAAGGGGGCTCCTACAATGAGCAGTTCTTC.

This clonotype was found a few times. A single base separates this from a much larger clone, so it may be a read error. The V call is TRBV11-1, the J call TRBJ2-3; 8 bases are shared with TRBD2. After removal of 5 bases from V and 10 bases from J, the junction contained 17 bases not matched to a gene. Germline loops: CDR1 SGHAT, CDR2 FQDESV (reference sequence). The CDR3 is 16 amino acids. DNA of the CDR3: TGTGCCAGCAGCCAAGTGACTAACGGGAGGGCCAGTGCGCAGTATTTT. Translated, it gives CASSQVTNGRASAQYF.

This clonotype was seen a handful of times. The chain has TRBV5-1 and TRBJ2-1, with D possibly TRBD2 on 7 matching bases. This CDR3 comprises 15 residues. V shed 4 bases and J shed 6 bases, with 17 bases lying between them. Germline V CDR1 and CDR2: SGHRS, YFSETQ. CDR3 region: CASSPPLGGGNEQFF. The CDR3 coding sequence is TGCGCCAGCAGCCCCCCATTAGGGGGGGGCAATGAGCAGTTCTTC.